This TCR beta chain was profiled in a study of blood T cell repertoires in COVID-19. Sequencing used immunoSEQ multiplex PCR; TCRdb keeps in-frame clones, though not all of them. Of about 150,000 clones listed, around nine tenths were seen once; the top ten hold around 2.5%. Germline V gene data show CDR1 as SGHNT and CDR2 as YENEEA. With V trimmed by 0 bases and J by 4 bases, 5 bases remained unmatched. This CDR3 has 16 amino acids. This rearrangement joins TRBV11-3 to TRBJ2-5; 10 nucleotides align to TRBD1. The sample was peripheral blood. The source is a woman aged 70-85 years with acute or convalescent COVID-19. In DNA, the CDR3 is TGTGCCAGCAGCTTAGACTCGGGACAGGGGAGAGAGACCCAGTACTTC. It translates to CASSLDSGQGRETQYF.